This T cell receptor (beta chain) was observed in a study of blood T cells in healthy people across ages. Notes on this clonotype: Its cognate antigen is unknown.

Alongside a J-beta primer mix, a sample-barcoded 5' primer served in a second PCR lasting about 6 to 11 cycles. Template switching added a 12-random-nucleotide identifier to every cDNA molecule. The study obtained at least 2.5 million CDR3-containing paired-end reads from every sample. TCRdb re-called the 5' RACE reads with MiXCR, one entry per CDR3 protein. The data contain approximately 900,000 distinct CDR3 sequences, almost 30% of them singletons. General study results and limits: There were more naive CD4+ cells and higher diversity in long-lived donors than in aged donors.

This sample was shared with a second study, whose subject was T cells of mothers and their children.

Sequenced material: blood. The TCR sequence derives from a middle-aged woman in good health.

CDR3 in DNA: TGTGCCAGCAGTTCCCTGACTAGAGGCAACACCTTC. Protein sequence: CASSSLTRGNTF. The chain is built from TRBV28 and TRBJ1-2; no clear D. Germline V CDR1 and CDR2: MDHEN, SYDVKM. The CDR3 consists of 12 residues. V was clipped by 4 bases and J by 12 bases, with 15 bases between them.